The 9 T cell receptor beta chains given below trace back to one sample, sequenced in a study of cytomegalovirus exposure and HLA in healthy donors. The PCR used 60 Vbeta and 13 Jbeta primers. Here immunoSEQ multiplex PCR was the method, and the copy in TCRdb shows in-frame clones only, minus some. The sample shows roughly 96,000 clones, 60% to 75% of them seen only once. What was sequenced was PBMCs. The receptors derive from a female donor in good health and CMV-seropositive.

The genes are TRBV19 and TRBJ2-1, with a weak D call TRBD1 (6 bases). Trimming removed 5 bases from V and 4 bases from J, with 12 bases in between. Germline V CDR1 and CDR2: LNHDA, SQIVND (reference sequence). The CDR3 is 14 residues long. This CDR3 is CASSGTRGYNEQFF. The CDR3 DNA sequence: TGTGCCAGTAGTGGGACAAGGGGATACAATGAGCAGTTCTTC.

V gene TRBV7-6 combines with J gene TRBJ2-1, with D tentatively TRBD1 (5 bases). The germline V gene has CDR1 SGHVS and CDR2 FNYEAQ. The CDR3 has 16 residues. V was trimmed by 2 bases and J by 8 bases, leaving 19 bases between them. CDR3 in amino acids: CASSLSRGRGIDEQFF. For the CDR3, the DNA is TGTGCCAGCAGCTTATCGCGTGGAAGGGGAATTGATGAGCAGTTCTTC.

The chain carries TRBV9 and TRBJ1-1; D is uncertain. Trimming stripped 1 base from V and 0 bases from J, with 7 bases between. The CDR3 loop spans 14 amino acids. CDR1 and CDR2 from the germline V gene are SGDLS and YYNGEE. The CDR3 protein is CASSVRPVNTEAFF. CDR3 in DNA: TGTGCCAGCAGCGTACGTCCGGTGAACACTGAAGCTTTCTTT.

This chain uses TRBV4-1 with TRBJ2-3, with 12 bases fitting TRBD2. With V trimmed by 3 bases and J by 8 bases, 12 bases remained unmatched. This CDR3 has 17 residues. Germline V gives CDR1 MGHRA, CDR2 YSYEKL. CDR3 coding DNA: TGCGCCAGCAGCCAGGGTTGGGGCGGGACTAGCGGGTTTACGCAGTATTTT. It specifies CASSQGWGGTSGFTQYF.

The chain has TRBV7-2 and TRBJ2-2; TRBD1 matches at 7 bases. The V gene's germline CDR1 is SGHTA and CDR2 FQGNSA. Losses at the gene ends were 7 bases for V and 9 bases for J; bases not matched to a gene: 11. This CDR3 is 14 amino acids long. The CDR3 region has the DNA TGTGCCAGCACTGGGGACAGTCTTTGGTGGGAGCTGTTTTTT. This encodes CASTGDSLWWELFF.

This rearrangement joins TRBV30 to TRBJ2-1; TRBD2 matches at 7 bases. The junction had 10 bases not matched to a gene; V was cut back by 2 bases and J by 9 bases. The CDR3 totals 14 residues. Per germline, CDR1 GTSNPN and CDR2 SVGIG (reference sequence). CDR3 protein: CAWSHGGRAGEQFF. The DNA for the CDR3 is TGTGCCTGGAGTCATGGAGGGAGGGCGGGTGAGCAGTTCTTC.

Regarding this clone: The junction does not match germline at one end; this may be a read error. The gene calls are TRBV7-7 and TRBJ2-1; 7 bases line up with TRBD1. The germline V gene encodes CDR1 SSHAT and CDR2 FNYEAQ (reference sequence). The CDR3 runs to 16 residues. CDR3 sequence reads: CASSREGQSSYNEQFF. The CDR3, as DNA: TGTGCTAGCAGCCGAGAGGGACAGAGCTCCTACAATGAGCAGTTCTTC.

V gene TRBV18 combines with J gene TRBJ1-5, with D possibly being TRBD1 (6 bases). The germline gives CDR1 KGHSH, CDR2 LQKENI. This CDR3 comprises 16 residues. Trimming took off 5 bases at V and 2 bases at J, with 16 bases between the two ends. CDR3 DNA: TGTGCCAGCTCAGAAGACAGGCCCGGGGGCAATCAGCCCCAGCATTTT. This gives the protein CASSEDRPGGNQPQHF.

The V call is TRBV7-2, the J call TRBJ1-4; D unresolved. CDR1 SGHTA and CDR2 FQGNSA come from the germline V gene. The CDR3 spans 15 residues. V lost 5 bases, J lost 0 bases, and 10 bases lay in between. CDR3 sequence (DNA): TGTGCCAGCAGCGCCGATACAGCAACTAATGAAAAACTGTTTTTT. Translating gives CASSADTATNEKLFF.